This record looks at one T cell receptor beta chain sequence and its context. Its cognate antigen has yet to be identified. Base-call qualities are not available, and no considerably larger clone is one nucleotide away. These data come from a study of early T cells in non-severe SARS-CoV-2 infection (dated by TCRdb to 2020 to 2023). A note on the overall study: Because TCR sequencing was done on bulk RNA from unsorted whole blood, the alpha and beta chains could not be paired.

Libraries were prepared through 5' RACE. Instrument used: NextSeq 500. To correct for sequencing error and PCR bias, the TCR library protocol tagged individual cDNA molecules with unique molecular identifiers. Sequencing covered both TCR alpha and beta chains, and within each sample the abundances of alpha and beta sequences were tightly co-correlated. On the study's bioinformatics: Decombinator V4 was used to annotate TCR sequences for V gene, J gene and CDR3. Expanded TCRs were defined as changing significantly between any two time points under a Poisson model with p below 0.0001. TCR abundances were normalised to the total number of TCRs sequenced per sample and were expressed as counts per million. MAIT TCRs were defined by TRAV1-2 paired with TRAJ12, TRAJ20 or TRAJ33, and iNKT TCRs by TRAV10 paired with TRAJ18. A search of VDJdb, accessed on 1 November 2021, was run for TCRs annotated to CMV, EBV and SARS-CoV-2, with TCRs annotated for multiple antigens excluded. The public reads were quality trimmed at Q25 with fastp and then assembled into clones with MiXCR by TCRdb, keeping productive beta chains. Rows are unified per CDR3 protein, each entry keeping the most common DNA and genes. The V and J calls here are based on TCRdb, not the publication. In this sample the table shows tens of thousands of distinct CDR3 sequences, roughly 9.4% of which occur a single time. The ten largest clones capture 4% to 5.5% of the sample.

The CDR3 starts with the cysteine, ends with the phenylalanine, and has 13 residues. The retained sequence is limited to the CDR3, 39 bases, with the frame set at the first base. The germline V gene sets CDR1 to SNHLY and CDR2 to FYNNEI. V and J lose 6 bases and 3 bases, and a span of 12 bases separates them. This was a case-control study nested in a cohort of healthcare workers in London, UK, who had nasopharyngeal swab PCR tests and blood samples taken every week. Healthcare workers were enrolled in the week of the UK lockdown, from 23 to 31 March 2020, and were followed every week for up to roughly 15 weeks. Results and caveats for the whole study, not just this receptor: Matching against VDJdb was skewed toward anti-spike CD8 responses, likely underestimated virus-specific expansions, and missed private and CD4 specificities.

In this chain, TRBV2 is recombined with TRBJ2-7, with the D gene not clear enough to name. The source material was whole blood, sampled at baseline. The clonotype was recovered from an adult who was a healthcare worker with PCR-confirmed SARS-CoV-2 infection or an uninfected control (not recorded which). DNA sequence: TGTGCCAGCAGCATTGGGTCCAACTACGAGCAGTACTTC. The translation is CASSIGSNYEQYF.